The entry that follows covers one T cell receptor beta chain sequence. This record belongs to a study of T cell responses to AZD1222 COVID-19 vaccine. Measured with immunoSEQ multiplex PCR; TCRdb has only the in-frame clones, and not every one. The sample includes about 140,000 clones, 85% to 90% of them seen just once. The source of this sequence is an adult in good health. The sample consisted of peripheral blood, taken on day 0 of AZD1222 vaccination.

The CDR3 region has the DNA TGTGCCAGCTCATCAACGGGAGGCACAGATACGCAGTATTTT. Amino acid sequence: CASSSTGGTDTQYF. The rearrangement joins TRBV18 to TRBJ2-3; a possible D gene is TRBD2 (6 bases). V lost 5 bases and J lost 1, with 10 bases in between. The CDR3 consists of 14 residues. Germline V gene lookup returns CDR1 KGHSH and CDR2 LQKENI.